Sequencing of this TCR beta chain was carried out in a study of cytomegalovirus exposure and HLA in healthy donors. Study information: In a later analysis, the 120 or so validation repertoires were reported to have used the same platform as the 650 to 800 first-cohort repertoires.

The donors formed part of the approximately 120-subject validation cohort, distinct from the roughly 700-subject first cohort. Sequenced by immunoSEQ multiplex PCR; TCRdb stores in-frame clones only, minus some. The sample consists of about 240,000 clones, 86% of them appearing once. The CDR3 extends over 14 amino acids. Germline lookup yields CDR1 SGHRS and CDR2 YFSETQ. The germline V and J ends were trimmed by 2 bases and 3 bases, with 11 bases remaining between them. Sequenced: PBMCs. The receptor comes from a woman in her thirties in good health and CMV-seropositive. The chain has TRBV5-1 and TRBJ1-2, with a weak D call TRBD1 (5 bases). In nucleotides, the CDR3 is TGCGCCAGCAGCTTCGCATCGGGGGACTATGGCTACACCTTC. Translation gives CASSFASGDYGYTF.